The clone carrying this T cell receptor (beta chain) was seen a handful of times. TCRdb re-called the 5' RACE reads with MiXCR, one entry per CDR3 protein. Of some 270,000 distinct CDR3 sequences detected, about 8.3% appear once; the ten largest clones hold 2.5% to 3.5%. This sample is drawn from a study of identical twins. The CDR3 extends over 13 amino acids. The germline V gene encodes CDR1 SGHVS and CDR2 FQNEAQ. The V segment lost 5 bases and the J segment 6 bases; nucleotides outside the gene matches: 4. This same sample was also taken into another study, of yellow fever vaccine responses in identical twins.

The receptor comes from a woman aged 18-30 years in good health. V is TRBV7-8 and J is TRBJ2-3; 8 nucleotides line up with TRBD2. Input material: CD8+ T cells sorted from blood. CDR3 nucleotides: TGTGCCAGCAGCACATCGGGGGGGGATACGCAGTATTTT. Translated, it gives CASSTSGGDTQYF.